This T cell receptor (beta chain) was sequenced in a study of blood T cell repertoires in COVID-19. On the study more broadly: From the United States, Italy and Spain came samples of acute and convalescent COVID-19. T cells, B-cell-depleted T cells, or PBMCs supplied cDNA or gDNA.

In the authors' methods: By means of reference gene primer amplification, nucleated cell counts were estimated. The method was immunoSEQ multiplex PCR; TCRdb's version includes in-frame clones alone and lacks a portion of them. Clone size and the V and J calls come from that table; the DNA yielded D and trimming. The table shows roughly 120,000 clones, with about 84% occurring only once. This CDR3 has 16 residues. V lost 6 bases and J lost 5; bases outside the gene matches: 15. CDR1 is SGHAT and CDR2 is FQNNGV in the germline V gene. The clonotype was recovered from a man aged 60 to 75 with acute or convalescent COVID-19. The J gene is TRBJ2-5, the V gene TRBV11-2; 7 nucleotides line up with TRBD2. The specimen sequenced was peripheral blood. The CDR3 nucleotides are TGTGCCAGCAGTTCAGGGCCGGCGGGAGTAAAGGAGACCCAGTACTTC. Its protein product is CASSSGPAGVKETQYF.